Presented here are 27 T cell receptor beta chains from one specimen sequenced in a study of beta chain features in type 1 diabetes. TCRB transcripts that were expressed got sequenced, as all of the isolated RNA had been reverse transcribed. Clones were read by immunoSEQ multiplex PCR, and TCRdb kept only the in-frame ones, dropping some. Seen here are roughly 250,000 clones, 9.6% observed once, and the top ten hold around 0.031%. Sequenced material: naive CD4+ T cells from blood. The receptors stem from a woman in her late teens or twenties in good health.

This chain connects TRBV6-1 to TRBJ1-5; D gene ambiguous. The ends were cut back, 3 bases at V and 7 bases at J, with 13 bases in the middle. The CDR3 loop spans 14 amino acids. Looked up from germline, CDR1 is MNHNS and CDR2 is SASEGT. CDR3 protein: CASSEMGGGQPQHF. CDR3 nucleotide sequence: TGTGCCAGCAGTGAGATGGGAGGAGGCCAGCCCCAGCATTTT.

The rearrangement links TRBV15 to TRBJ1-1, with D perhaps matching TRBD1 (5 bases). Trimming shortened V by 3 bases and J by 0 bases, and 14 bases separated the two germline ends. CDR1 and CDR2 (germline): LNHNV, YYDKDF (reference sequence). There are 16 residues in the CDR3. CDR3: CATSRPRGGMNTEAFF. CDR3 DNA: TGTGCCACCAGCAGGCCCCGGGGCGGGATGAACACTGAAGCTTTCTTT.

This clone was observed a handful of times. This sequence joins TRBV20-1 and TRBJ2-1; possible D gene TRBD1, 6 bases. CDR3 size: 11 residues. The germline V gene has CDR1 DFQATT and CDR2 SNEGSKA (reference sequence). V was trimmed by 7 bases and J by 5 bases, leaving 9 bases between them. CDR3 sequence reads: CSGRGNNEQFF. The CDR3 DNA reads TGCAGTGGAAGGGGGAACAATGAGCAGTTCTTC.

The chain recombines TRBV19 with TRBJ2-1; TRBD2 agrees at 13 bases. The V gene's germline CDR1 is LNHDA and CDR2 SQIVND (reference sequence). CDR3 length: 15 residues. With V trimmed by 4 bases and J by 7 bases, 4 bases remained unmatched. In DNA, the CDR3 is TGTGCCAGTAGTAAAGGACTAGCGGGAGTAAATGAGCAGTTCTTC. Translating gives CASSKGLAGVNEQFF.

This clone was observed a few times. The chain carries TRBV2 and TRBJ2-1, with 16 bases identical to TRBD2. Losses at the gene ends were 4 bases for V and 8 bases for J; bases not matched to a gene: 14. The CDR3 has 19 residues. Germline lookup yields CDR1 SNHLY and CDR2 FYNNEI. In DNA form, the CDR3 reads TGTGCCAGCAGTGGCCATCTTCCGGGACTAGCGGGAGGGCGGGATGAGCAGTTCTTC. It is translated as CASSGHLPGLAGGRDEQFF.

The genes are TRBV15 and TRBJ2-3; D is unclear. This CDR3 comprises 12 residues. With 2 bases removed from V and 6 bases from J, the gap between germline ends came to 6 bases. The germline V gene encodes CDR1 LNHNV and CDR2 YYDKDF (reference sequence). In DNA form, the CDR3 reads TGTGCCACCAGCAGACCGAGGGATACGCAGTATTTT. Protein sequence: CATSRPRDTQYF.

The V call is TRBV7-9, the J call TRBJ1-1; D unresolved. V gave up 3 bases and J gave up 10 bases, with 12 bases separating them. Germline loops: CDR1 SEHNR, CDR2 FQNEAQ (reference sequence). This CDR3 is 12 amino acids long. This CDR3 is CASSFPTSGAFF. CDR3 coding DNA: TGTGCCAGCAGCTTCCCTACGAGTGGAGCTTTCTTT.

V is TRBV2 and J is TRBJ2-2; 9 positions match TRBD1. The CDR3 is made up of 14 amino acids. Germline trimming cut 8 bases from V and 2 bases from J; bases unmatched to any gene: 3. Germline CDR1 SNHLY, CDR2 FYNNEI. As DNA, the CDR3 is TGTGCCAGCCGACAGGGGGTTAACACCGGGGAGCTGTTTTTT. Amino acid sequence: CASRQGVNTGELFF.

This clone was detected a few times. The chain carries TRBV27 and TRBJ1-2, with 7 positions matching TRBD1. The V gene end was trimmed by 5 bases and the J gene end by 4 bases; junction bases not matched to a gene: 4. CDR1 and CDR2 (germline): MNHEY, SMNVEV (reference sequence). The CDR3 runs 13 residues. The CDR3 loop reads CASSEQGSYGYTF. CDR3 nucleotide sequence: TGTGCCAGCAGTGAACAGGGGAGCTATGGCTACACCTTC.

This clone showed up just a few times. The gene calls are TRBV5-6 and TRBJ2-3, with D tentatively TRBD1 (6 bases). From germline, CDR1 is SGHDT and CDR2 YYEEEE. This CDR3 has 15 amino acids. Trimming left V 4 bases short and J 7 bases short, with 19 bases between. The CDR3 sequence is CASSRGRQGFNTQYF. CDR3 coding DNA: TGTGCCAGCAGCAGGGGTCGGCAGGGGTTCAATACGCAGTATTTT.

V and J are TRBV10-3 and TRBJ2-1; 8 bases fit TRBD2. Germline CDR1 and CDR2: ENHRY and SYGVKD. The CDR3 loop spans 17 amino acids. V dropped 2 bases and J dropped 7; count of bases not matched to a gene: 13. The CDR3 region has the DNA TGTGCCATCAGTGAGCCGACCAGACTAGCGCCTGGAAATGAGCAGTTCTTC. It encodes CAISEPTRLAPGNEQFF.

CDR3 sequence: CASSMMAGSLSGANVLTF. The DNA for the CDR3 is TGTGCCAGTAGTATGATGGCGGGATCGCTCTCTGGGGCCAACGTCCTGACTTTC. This chain joins TRBV19 and TRBJ2-6; a weak D match, TRBD2 (6 bases). Between the trimmed V and J ends, which lost 3 bases and 0 bases, there was a span of 15 bases. The CDR3 contains 18 residues. Germline assignment: CDR1 LNHDA and CDR2 SQIVND (reference sequence).

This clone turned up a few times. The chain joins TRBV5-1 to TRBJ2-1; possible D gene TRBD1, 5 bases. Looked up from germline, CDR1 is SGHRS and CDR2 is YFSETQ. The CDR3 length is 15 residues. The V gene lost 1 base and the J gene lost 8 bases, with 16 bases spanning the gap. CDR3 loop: CASSLFSIQGDEQFF. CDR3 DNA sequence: TGCGCCAGCAGCTTGTTTTCCATCCAGGGCGATGAGCAGTTCTTC.

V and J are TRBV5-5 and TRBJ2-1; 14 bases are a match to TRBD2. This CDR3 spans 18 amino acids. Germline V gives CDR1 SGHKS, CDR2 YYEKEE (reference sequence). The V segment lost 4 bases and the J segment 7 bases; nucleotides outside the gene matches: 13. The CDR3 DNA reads TGTGCCAGCAGCCAAGATCATCTGGGACTAGCGGGAGAGAATGAGCAGTTCTTC. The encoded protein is CASSQDHLGLAGENEQFF.

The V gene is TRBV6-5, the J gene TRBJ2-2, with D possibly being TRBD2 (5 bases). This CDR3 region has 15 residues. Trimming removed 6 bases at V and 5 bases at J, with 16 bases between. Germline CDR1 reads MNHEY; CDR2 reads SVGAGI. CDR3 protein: CASSPPSRATGELFF. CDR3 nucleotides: TGTGCCAGCAGCCCACCATCGAGGGCGACCGGGGAGCTGTTTTTT.

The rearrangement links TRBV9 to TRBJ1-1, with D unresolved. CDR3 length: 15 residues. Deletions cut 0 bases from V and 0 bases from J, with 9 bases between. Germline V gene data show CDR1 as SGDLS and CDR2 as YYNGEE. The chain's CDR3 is CASSVGSRVNTEAFF. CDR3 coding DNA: TGTGCCAGCAGCGTAGGGTCGAGGGTGAACACTGAAGCTTTCTTT.

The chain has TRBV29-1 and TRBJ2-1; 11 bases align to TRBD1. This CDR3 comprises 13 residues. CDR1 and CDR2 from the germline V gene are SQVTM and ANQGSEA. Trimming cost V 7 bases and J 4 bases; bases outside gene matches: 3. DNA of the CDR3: TGCAGCGGCGGGACAGGGGGATACAATGAGCAGTTCTTC. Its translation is CSGGTGGYNEQFF.

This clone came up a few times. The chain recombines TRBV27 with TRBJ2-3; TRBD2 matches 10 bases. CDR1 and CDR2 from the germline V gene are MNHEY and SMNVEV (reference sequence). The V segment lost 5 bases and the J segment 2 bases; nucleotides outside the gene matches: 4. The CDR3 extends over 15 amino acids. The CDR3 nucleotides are TGTGCCAGCAGTGTAACTAGCGGGGCCACAGATACGCAGTATTTT. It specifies CASSVTSGATDTQYF.

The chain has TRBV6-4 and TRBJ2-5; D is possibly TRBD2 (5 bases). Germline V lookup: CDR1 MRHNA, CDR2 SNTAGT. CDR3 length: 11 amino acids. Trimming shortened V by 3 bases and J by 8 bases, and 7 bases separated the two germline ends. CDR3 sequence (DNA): TGTGCCAGCAGTGAGGGAGAAACCCAGTACTTC. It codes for CASSEGETQYF.

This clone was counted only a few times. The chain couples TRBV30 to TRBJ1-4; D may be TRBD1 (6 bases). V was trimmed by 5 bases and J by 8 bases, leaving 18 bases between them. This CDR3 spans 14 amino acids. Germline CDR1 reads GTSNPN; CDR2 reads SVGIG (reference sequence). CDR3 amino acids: CAWARGALGEKLFF. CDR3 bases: TGTGCCTGGGCGCGGGGGGCACTTGGGGAAAAACTGTTTTTT.

The CDR3 nucleotides read TGTGCCAGCAGTCCCCCGGGCAGGGACTATGAGCAGTTCTTC. This encodes CASSPPGRDYEQFF. J is TRBJ2-1 and V is TRBV27; maybe TRBD2 (6 bases). Germline V CDR1 and CDR2: MNHEY, SMNVEV (reference sequence). V dropped 5 bases and J dropped 8 bases, with 16 bases sitting between them. The length of the CDR3 is 14 residues.

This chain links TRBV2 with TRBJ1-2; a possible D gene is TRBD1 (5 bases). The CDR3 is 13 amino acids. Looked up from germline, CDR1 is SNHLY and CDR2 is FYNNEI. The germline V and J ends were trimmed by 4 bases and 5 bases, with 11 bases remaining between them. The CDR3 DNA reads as TGTGCCAGCAGTGGACAGCCTCTATATGGCTACACCTTC. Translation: CASSGQPLYGYTF.

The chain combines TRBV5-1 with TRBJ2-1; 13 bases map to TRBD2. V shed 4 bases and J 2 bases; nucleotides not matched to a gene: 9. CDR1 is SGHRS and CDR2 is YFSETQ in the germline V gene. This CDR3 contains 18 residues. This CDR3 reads CASSPARLAGGPYNEQFF. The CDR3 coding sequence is TGCGCCAGCAGCCCAGCCCGACTAGCGGGGGGCCCCTACAATGAGCAGTTCTTC.

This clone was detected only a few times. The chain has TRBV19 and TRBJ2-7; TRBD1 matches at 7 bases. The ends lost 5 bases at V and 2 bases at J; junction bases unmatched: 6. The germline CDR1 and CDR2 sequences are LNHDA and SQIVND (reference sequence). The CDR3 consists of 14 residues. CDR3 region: CASSSGQAAYEQYF. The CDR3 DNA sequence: TGTGCCAGTAGTTCCGGACAGGCCGCCTACGAGCAGTACTTC.

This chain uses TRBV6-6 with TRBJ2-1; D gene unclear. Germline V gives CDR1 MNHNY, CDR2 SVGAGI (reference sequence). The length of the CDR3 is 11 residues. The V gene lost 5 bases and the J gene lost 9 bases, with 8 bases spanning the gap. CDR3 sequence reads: CASSRGGEQFF. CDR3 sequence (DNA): TGTGCCAGCAGTCGCGGTGGTGAGCAGTTCTTC.

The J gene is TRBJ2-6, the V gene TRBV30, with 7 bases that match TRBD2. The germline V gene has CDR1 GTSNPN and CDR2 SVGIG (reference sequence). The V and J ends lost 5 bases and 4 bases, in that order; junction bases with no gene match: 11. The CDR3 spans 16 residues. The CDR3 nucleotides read TGTGCCTGGGGGCCGGGGGGATGGTACGGGGCCAACGTCCTGACTTTC. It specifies CAWGPGGWYGANVLTF. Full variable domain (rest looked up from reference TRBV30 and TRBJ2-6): SQTIHQWPATLVQPVGSPLSLECTVEGTSNPNLYWYRQAAGRGLQLLFYSVGIGQISSEVPQNLSASRPQDRQFILSSKKLLLSDSGFYLCAWGPGGWYGANVLTFGAGSRLTVL.

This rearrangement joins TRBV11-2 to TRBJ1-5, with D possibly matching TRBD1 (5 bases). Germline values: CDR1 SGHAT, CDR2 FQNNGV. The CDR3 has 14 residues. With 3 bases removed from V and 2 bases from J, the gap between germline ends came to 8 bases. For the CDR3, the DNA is TGTGCCAGCAGCTTCGACAGAGGCAATCAGCCCCAGCATTTT. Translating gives CASSFDRGNQPQHF.